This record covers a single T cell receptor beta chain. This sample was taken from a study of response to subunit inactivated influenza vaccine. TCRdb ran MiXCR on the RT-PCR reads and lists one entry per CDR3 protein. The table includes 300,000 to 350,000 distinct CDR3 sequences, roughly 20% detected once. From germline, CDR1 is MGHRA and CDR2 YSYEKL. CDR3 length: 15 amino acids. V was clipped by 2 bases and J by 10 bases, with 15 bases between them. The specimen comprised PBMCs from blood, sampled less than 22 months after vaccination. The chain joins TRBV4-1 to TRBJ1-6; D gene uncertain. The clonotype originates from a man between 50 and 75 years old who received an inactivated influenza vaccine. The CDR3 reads CASSQTTAEVSPLHF. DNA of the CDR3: TGCGCCAGCAGCCAAACTACCGCGGAGGTATCACCCCTCCACTTT.